This T cell receptor beta chain was obtained from a study of blood T cell repertoires in COVID-19. Study summary: Researchers got acute and convalescent COVID-19 samples from the United States, Italy and Spain. PBMCs, B-cell-depleted T cells, or T cells provided the cDNA or gDNA that made up the material.

Germline CDR1 is SNHLY and CDR2 is FYNNEI. Between the trimmed V and J ends, which lost 6 bases and 10 bases, there was a span of 10 bases. The CDR3 totals 12 residues. Original methodology: Reference gene primers were amplified, and this amplification served to estimate nucleated cell counts. Profiled with immunoSEQ multiplex PCR; TCRdb holds only in-frame clones, not every one. V and J calls plus clone size are reproduced from that table; the DNA served to infer D and trimming. The table includes roughly 78,000 clones, approximately 89% detected once. V is TRBV2 and J is TRBJ1-6; D uncertain. This receptor was identified in a woman aged 60-70 years with acute or convalescent COVID-19. Input material: peripheral blood. CDR3 in DNA: TGTGCCAGCAGCCGGGGAAGATCACCCCTCCACTTT. Translating it yields CASSRGRSPLHF.